Sequencing of this T cell receptor beta chain was carried out in a study of CXCR3-negative and CXCR3-positive naive CD8 T cells. Whole-study context: The total count of TRB reads reached about 135 million, and each library contributed about 1.5 +/- 0.3 million.

The authors gated naive CD8+ T cells as CD45RO-CCR7+CD27+CD95-. For this clonotype: Antigen unknown.

UMI-labeled 5' RACE TRB cDNA libraries were prepared from the cells. TCRdb processed the 5' RACE reads again and assigns one entry to each CDR3 protein, with no DNA. This repertoire includes about 98,000 distinct CDR3 sequences. This CDR3 is 18 amino acids long. CDR1 is MNHEY and CDR2 is SVGEGT in the germline V gene. The study's findings and limits: TRB CDR3s were more hydrophobic in CXCR3-positive than in CXCR3-negative naive cells. Memory cells showed distinct TRBV-TRBJ patterns, while the two naive subsets matched. Each naive subset displayed comparably high diversity, whereas memory CD8+ cells displayed much lower diversity.

The chain combines TRBV6-2 or TRBV6-3 with TRBJ2-3. Sequencing was done on a sample of naive CXCR3+ CD8+ T cells from blood. Subset of the sample: CD45RO-CCR7+CD27+CD95- naive CD8+ T cells expressing CXCR3 (TNR3+). The sequence was obtained from a human donor in good health. Some clones in this sample may be carry-over from other donors' samples. The CDR3: CASSYLFEAGRSTDTQYF.